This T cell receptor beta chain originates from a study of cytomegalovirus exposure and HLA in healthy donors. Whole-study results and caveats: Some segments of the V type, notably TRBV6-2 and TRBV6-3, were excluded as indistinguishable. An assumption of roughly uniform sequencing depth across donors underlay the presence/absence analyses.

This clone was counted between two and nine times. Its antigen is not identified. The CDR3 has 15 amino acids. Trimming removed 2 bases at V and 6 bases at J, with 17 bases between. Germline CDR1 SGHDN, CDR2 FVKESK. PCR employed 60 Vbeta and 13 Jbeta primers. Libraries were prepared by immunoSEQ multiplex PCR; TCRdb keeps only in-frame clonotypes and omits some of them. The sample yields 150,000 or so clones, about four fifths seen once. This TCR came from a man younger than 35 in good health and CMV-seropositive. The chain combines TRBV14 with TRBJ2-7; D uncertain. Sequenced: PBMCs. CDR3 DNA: TGTGCCAGCAGCCAATTCAGGCAGGCCATCTCCGAGCAGTACTTC. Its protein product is CASSQFRQAISEQYF.